A single sample gave rise to the 17 T cell receptor beta chains below, sequenced in a study of T cell responses to AZD1222 COVID-19 vaccine. The protocol was immunoSEQ multiplex PCR, while the TCRdb copy is restricted to in-frame clones and leaves out a portion. The repertoire holds 100,000 to 150,000 clones, with approximately 93% as singletons. The specimen comprised peripheral blood, sampled on day 0 of AZD1222 vaccination. These receptors were taken from an adult in good health.

V is TRBV4-1 and J is TRBJ1-5; D gene unclear. From germline, CDR1 is MGHRA and CDR2 YSYEKL. V lost 1 base and J lost 2, with 9 bases in between. The CDR3 loop spans 15 amino acids. The CDR3 nucleotides are TGCGCCAGCAGCCAAGTGCGGGTGGGCAATCAGCCCCAGCATTTT. The encoded protein is CASSQVRVGNQPQHF.

The rearrangement uses TRBV11-2 and TRBJ1-3; D is perhaps TRBD1 (5 bases). Germline V lookup: CDR1 SGHAT, CDR2 FQNNGV. CDR3 length: 15 residues. The V end was cut by 4 bases, the J end by 5 bases, with 15 bases between. The CDR3 region is CASSSTRERRNTIYF. DNA for the CDR3: TGTGCCAGCAGCTCAACCAGGGAGAGAAGAAACACCATATATTTT.

A word on this clone: The same CDR3 arises from other DNA sequences in this sample as well. The chain combines TRBV4-1 with TRBJ1-3; no definite D call. The V end was cut by 0 bases, the J end by 3 bases, with 0 bases between. The CDR3 has 12 amino acids. Germline V lookup: CDR1 MGHRA, CDR2 YSYEKL. CDR3 sequence: CASSQDGNTIYF. Here the CDR3 DNA reads TGCGCCAGCAGCCAAGATGGAAACACCATATATTTT.

The chain joins TRBV6-5 to TRBJ1-1; 7 bases are a match to TRBD1. This CDR3 is 14 amino acids long. Looked up from germline, CDR1 is MNHEY and CDR2 is SVGAGI. J lost 4 bases, V lost 4 bases, and 6 bases had no gene match. The CDR3, as DNA: TGTGCCAGCAGTTTCGACAGGGCGGGCACTGAAGCTTTCTTT. Translated, it gives CASSFDRAGTEAFF.

The chain joins TRBV6-5 to TRBJ1-4; possibly TRBD1 for D (5 bases). The CDR3 sequence is 13 residues long. V shed 6 bases and J shed 8 bases, with 13 bases lying between them. CDR1 is MNHEY, CDR2 SVGAGI, per germline. CDR3 in DNA: TGTGCCAGCAGGGGCAGGGTTGGCGAAAAACTGTTTTTT. Protein: CASRGRVGEKLFF.

This clone appeared a few times. The rearrangement links TRBV10-3 to TRBJ1-2; D gene uncertain. The CDR3 totals 15 residues. The ends were cut back, 6 bases at V and 2 bases at J, with 16 bases in the middle. Germline V gives CDR1 ENHRY, CDR2 SYGVKD. The CDR3 sequence is CAISSAAVSNYGYTF. CDR3 in DNA: TGTGCCATCAGCAGTGCCGCGGTTTCAAACTATGGCTACACCTTC.

The chain has TRBV6-5 and TRBJ2-1; either TRBD1 or TRBD2 may fit D (5 bases each). The CDR3 totals 14 residues. The germline gives CDR1 MNHEY, CDR2 SVGAGI. The V end lost 6 bases, the J end lost 6 bases, and 15 bases lay between the germline ends. This chain's CDR3 is CASSPGEGSNEQFF. CDR3 coding DNA: TGTGCCAGCAGCCCCGGTGAGGGGAGCAATGAGCAGTTCTTC.

The rearrangement joins TRBV5-1 to TRBJ2-7; 9 nucleotides agree with TRBD1. The CDR3 loop spans 15 amino acids. Per the germline V gene, CDR1 is SGHRS and CDR2 is YFSETQ. V shed 7 bases, J shed 3 bases, and the junction held 11 bases outside the gene matches. The CDR3 loop is CASRGQGQDFYEQYF. In DNA form, the CDR3 reads TGCGCCAGCCGGGGACAGGGACAGGACTTCTACGAGCAGTACTTC.

J is TRBJ1-4 and V is TRBV27, with unresolved D. CDR1 MNHEY and CDR2 SMNVEV come from the germline V gene (reference sequence). V gave up 4 bases and J gave up 4 bases, with 10 bases separating them. The CDR3 length is 14 residues. CDR3 nucleotide sequence: TGTGCCAGCAGTTCTGTTCGAAGTAATGAAAAACTGTTTTTT. This codes for CASSSVRSNEKLFF.

The chain is built from TRBV19 and TRBJ2-1, with D unresolved. The CDR3 is 13 amino acids. V lost 1 base and J 7 bases, leaving 8 bases between the germline ends. Germline V CDR1 and CDR2: LNHDA, SQIVND (reference sequence). CDR3 sequence reads: CASSIVSNNEQFF. In DNA form, the CDR3 reads TGTGCCAGTAGTATAGTAAGTAATAATGAGCAGTTCTTC.

Only one count was recorded for this clone. This chain joins TRBV5-1 and TRBJ1-5, with a weak D call TRBD1 (6 bases). Trimming removed 4 bases at V and 0 bases at J, with 11 bases between. This CDR3 comprises 15 residues. CDR1 is SGHRS and CDR2 is YFSETQ in the germline V gene. The DNA for the CDR3 is TGCGCCAGCAGCGTAGGGGGGAATAGCAATCAGCCCCAGCATTTT. Amino acid sequence: CASSVGGNSNQPQHF.

This chain joins TRBV19 and TRBJ2-2, with TRBD2 matching 12 bases. The germline gives CDR1 LNHDA, CDR2 SQIVND (reference sequence). There are 19 residues in the CDR3. The V and J ends lost 0 bases and 4 bases, in that order; junction bases with no gene match: 9. CDR3 sequence: CASSIEVLAGGGGTGELFF. The CDR3 DNA is TGTGCCAGTAGTATAGAGGTACTAGCGGGAGGAGGTGGCACCGGGGAGCTGTTTTTT.

As DNA, the CDR3 is TGTGCCAGCAGTGATACACCTAACCCCTACAATGAGCAGTTCTTC. Translation: CASSDTPNPYNEQFF. This chain connects TRBV6-2 or TRBV6-3 to TRBJ2-1; D remains ambiguous. Germline values: CDR1 MNHEY, CDR2 SVGEGT. V lost 5 bases and J lost 2, with 13 bases in between. This CDR3 is built from 15 residues.

The CDR3 loop is CASSNTATYGYTF. CDR3 sequence (DNA): TGTGCCAGCAGTAACACAGCTACCTATGGCTACACCTTC. The chain links TRBV6-2 or TRBV6-3 to TRBJ1-2; unclear D gene. The CDR3 is 13 amino acids. Trimming pared 5 bases from V and 4 bases from J, leaving 11 bases between. CDR1 and CDR2 (germline): MNHEY, SVGEGT.

On this clone itself: In the same sample, other DNA sequences code for this CDR3. The chain recombines TRBV28 with TRBJ1-4, with D perhaps matching TRBD1 (5 bases). In germline, CDR1 is MDHEN, CDR2 SYDVKM. The CDR3 has 13 amino acids. V was clipped by 4 bases and J by 8 bases, with 11 bases between them. The CDR3 coding sequence is TGTGCCAGCAGTTCCCCCGGGGGAGAAAAACTGTTTTTT. As protein: CASSSPGGEKLFF.

In this sample, this clone turned up once. The V gene is TRBV9, the J gene TRBJ2-7, with D perhaps TRBD1 (5 bases). CDR1 is SGDLS and CDR2 is YYNGEE in the germline V gene. V gave up 0 bases and J gave up 3 bases, with 7 bases separating them. The CDR3 sequence is 13 residues long. CDR3 loop: CASSVEGIYEQYF. The CDR3 nucleotides are TGTGCCAGCAGCGTAGAGGGGATCTACGAGCAGTACTTC.

The chain combines TRBV5-1 with TRBJ1-1; maybe TRBD1 (6 bases). Germline lookup yields CDR1 SGHRS and CDR2 YFSETQ. The CDR3 is made up of 13 amino acids. The V gene lost 0 bases and the J gene lost 6 bases, with 9 bases spanning the gap. CDR3 protein: CASSLGTAAEAFF. For the CDR3, the DNA is TGCGCCAGCAGCTTGGGGACAGCTGCTGAAGCTTTCTTT.